This T cell receptor (beta chain) is drawn from a study of blood T cell repertoires in COVID-19. Clones were read by immunoSEQ multiplex PCR, and TCRdb kept only the in-frame ones, dropping some. The data contain around 500,000 clones, over 75% of them singletons. Trimming removed 3 bases from V and 8 bases from J; junction bases left unmatched: 7. Germline V CDR1 and CDR2: LGHDT, YNNKEL (reference sequence). This CDR3 contains 15 residues. The V call is TRBV3-1 (or the pseudogene TRBV3-2), the J call TRBJ2-1; 10 nucleotides align to TRBD2. The sequencing input was PBMCs or T cells enriched from blood (not recorded which). This receptor was obtained from a woman in her thirties or forties who had recovered from COVID-19. CDR3 region: CASSQLLAGRYEQFF. The DNA for the CDR3 is TGTGCCAGCAGCCAGTTACTAGCGGGACGTTATGAGCAGTTCTTC.